Each of the 8 T cell receptor beta chains below was sequenced from the same sample in a study of T-cell memory formation after mild COVID-19. TCRdb redid the calling of the 5' RACE reads with MiXCR, one entry per CDR3 protein. This table holds over 350,000 distinct CDR3 sequences, about 17% found once. The sample was PBMCs or a T cell subset sorted from them (not recorded which). These TCRs come from a man aged 18 to 30 who had mild COVID-19 (a few samples of this study predate the infection). Cell type and time point are not known.

This clonotype was seen a few times. The rearrangement links TRBV4-1 to TRBJ2-2; 7 nucleotides line up with TRBD2. CDR3 length: 17 amino acids. CDR1 is MGHRA, CDR2 YSYEKL, per germline. The trim removed 0 bases at V and 4 bases at J, leaving 8 bases unmatched. For the CDR3, the DNA is TGCGCCAGCAGCCAAGATTCGGGGGGTATGGTCACCGGGGAGCTGTTTTTT. Translating gives CASSQDSGGMVTGELFF.

The sample holds a few counts of this clonotype. This rearrangement joins TRBV6-4 to TRBJ2-3; D is tentatively TRBD1 or TRBD2 (5 bases each). Trimming took 0 bases from V and 8 from J, leaving 9 bases between them. The length of the CDR3 is 13 residues. Germline V gene data show CDR1 as MRHNA and CDR2 as SNTAGT. The CDR3, as DNA: TGTGCCAGCAGTGACTCGGGACGGGGTACGCAGTATTTT. Amino acids: CASSDSGRGTQYF.

Only a few counts were recorded for this clonotype. The chain links TRBV7-9 to TRBJ1-1; D perhaps matches TRBD1 (6 bases). The CDR3 contains 11 residues. The germline CDR1 and CDR2 sequences are SEHNR and FQNEAQ (reference sequence). Trimming cost V 5 bases and J 6 bases, with 7 bases left between them. The CDR3 loop reads CASSTGSEAFF. In DNA form, the CDR3 reads TGTGCCAGCAGCACAGGGTCTGAAGCTTTCTTT.

In its sample, this clonotype was seen a few times. V usage is TRBV2 and J usage is TRBJ2-2, with 13 bases fitting TRBD2. This CDR3 has 17 amino acids. Per germline, CDR1 SNHLY and CDR2 FYNNEI. Losses at the gene ends were 5 bases for V and 5 bases for J; bases not matched to a gene: 8. The CDR3 protein is CASSSSLAGGRTGELFF. In DNA form, the CDR3 reads TGTGCCAGCAGTTCCTCACTAGCGGGGGGGCGGACCGGGGAGCTGTTTTTT.

This clonotype was observed a few times. The chain recombines TRBV18 with TRBJ2-3; 8 positions match TRBD1. The CDR3 has 16 residues. V dropped 4 bases and J dropped 2; count of bases not matched to a gene: 8. Germline loops: CDR1 KGHSH, CDR2 LQKENI. CDR3 protein: CASSRGTGAYTDTQYF. The CDR3 nucleotides read TGTGCCAGCTCACGAGGGACAGGTGCCTACACAGATACGCAGTATTTT.

The chain couples TRBV15 to TRBJ1-5; 9 bases line up with TRBD1. Germline V gene lookup returns CDR1 LNHNV and CDR2 YYDKDF (reference sequence). The CDR3 has 15 residues. J was trimmed by 4 bases and V by 7 bases; bases with no gene match: 8. CDR3 region: CATNGDRVRNQPQHF. Here the CDR3 DNA reads TGTGCCACCAACGGGGACAGGGTGAGGAATCAGCCCCAGCATTTT.

The V call is TRBV5-1, the J call TRBJ1-2; 9 bases align to TRBD1. The CDR3 covers 13 residues. Germline CDR1 SGHRS, CDR2 YFSETQ. V was pared by 4 bases and J by 6 bases, with 4 bases of the junction left unmatched. The CDR3 protein is CASSMGQGDGYTF. CDR3 bases: TGCGCCAGCAGCATGGGACAGGGTGATGGCTACACCTTC.

The chain employs TRBV12-3 or TRBV12-4 and TRBJ1-5; 11 nucleotides match TRBD1. There are 16 residues in the CDR3. V lost 6 bases to trimming and J lost 5 bases; unmatched junction nucleotides: 9. CDR3 nucleotide sequence: TGTGCCAGCAGCCCAAGCCGGGACAGGGGGGATCAGCCCCAGCATTTT. Amino acid sequence: CASSPSRDRGDQPQHF.